The clone carrying this T cell receptor (beta chain) was counted only a few times. What it recognizes is unknown. This record comes from a study of regulatory T cells in long-lasting Graves disease. The study's findings and limits: Peripheral blood, not thyroid tissue, was the sole material studied. Persistent disease showed a preference for TRBV28, TRBJ1-2 and TRBJ2-5.

CDR1 is LGHDT, CDR2 YNNKEL, per germline (reference sequence). The ends were cut back, 0 bases at V and 1 base at J, with 10 bases in the middle. CDR3 length: 17 residues. Time point meaning: newly diagnosed GD, antithyroid drugs for less than 3 months. The TCR library was made from RNA extracted from PBMCs. To make TCR beta libraries, researchers used iRepertoire HTBI primers and Arm-PCR of CDR3 regions. TCRdb reprocessed the multiplex PCR reads via MiXCR and lists one record per CDR3 protein. Of about 530,000 distinct CDR3 sequences listed, 15% to 20% are singletons. The sample also formed part of further work on T cells in Graves' hyperthyroidism and ophthalmopathy.

This TCR was recovered from a woman aged 40-65 years with Graves disease. The chain joins TRBV3-1 to TRBJ2-6; D remains ambiguous. The specimen was peripheral blood mononuclear cells (PBMCs), collected at new diagnosis, from a patient treated with antithyroid drugs. Here the CDR3 reads CASSQEGISSGANVLTF. CDR3 sequence (DNA): TGTGCCAGCAGCCAAGAGGGAATTAGTTCTGGGGCCAACGTCCTGACTTTC. The full variable domain, completed using reference TRBV3-1 and TRBJ2-6, is DTAVSQTPKYLVTQMGNDKSIKCEQNLGHDTMYWYKQDSKKFLKIMFSYNNKELIINETVPNRFSPKSPDKAHLNLHINSLELGDSAVYFCASSQEGISSGANVLTFGAGSRLTVL.